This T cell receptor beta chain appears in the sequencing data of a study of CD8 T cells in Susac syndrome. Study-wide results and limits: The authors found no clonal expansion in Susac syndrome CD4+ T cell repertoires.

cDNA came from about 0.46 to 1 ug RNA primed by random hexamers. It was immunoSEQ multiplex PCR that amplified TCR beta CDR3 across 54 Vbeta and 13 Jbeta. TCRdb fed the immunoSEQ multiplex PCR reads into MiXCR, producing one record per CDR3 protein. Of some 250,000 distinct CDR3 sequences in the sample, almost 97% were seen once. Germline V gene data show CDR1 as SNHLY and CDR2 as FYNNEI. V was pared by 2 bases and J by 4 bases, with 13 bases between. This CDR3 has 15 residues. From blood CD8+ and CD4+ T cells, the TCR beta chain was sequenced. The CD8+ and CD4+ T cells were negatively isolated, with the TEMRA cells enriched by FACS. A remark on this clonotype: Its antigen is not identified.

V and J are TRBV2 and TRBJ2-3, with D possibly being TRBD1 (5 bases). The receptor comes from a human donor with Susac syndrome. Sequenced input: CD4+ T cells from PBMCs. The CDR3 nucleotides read TGTGCCAGCAGTGAAATCCTTAGGGGCGCAGATACGCAGTATTTT. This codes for CASSEILRGADTQYF.